This record looks at one TCR beta chain sequence and its context. An end of the junction does not agree with germline; a read error may underlie this. This sample is part of a study of cytomegalovirus exposure and HLA in healthy donors. Germline V lookup: CDR1 SSHAT, CDR2 FNYEAQ (reference sequence). This CDR3 region has 15 residues. PCR was performed using 60 Vbeta and 13 Jbeta primers. Here immunoSEQ multiplex PCR was the method, and the copy in TCRdb shows in-frame clones only, minus some. The sample lists around 300,000 clones, approximately 85% seen once, with about 2% in the top ten. The chain couples TRBV7-7 to TRBJ2-2; D not certain. The sample was PBMCs. The sequence derives from a middle-aged woman in good health and CMV-seropositive. The CDR3 protein is CASSRTLANTGELFF. The CDR3 nucleotides are TGTGCTAGCAGCCGAACCCTAGCGAACACCGGGGAGCTGTTTTTT.